This TCR beta chain was observed in a study of T cells in Graves' hyperthyroidism and ophthalmopathy. Study-level background: Prior to any treatment, at the point of initial diagnosis, peripheral blood was collected. The study's findings and limits: A median around 6 months before onset, the model predicted ophthalmopathy.

Trimming removed 4 bases at V and 2 bases at J, with 12 bases between. The CDR3 has 15 amino acids. Germline assignment: CDR1 MDHEN and CDR2 SYDVKM. The source material, RNA transcripts, was used to amplify TCR beta CDR3 regions. The HTBI primer set was used in a first-round RT-PCR of the TCR CDR3. TCRdb redid the calling of the multiplex PCR reads with MiXCR, one entry per CDR3 protein. The data hold around 620,000 distinct CDR3 sequences, with roughly 17% observed a single time. Hyperthyroidism of Graves' type that showed no ophthalmopathy progression within 18 months was stable. Researchers barred patients who had uncontrolled infection, other autoimmune disease, pregnancy or lactation. Of note for this clonotype: As yet, its antigen is unknown.

The sample taken for sequencing was blood. The chain combines TRBV28 with TRBJ2-4; the D is unclear. The clonotype was recovered from a woman younger than 45 with Graves' hyperthyroidism. Here the CDR3 DNA reads TGTGCCAGCAGTTACTCTGCCGGGTCCAAAAACATTCAGTACTTC. Its protein product is CASSYSAGSKNIQYF.